This T cell receptor beta chain was captured by sequencing in a study of blood T cell repertoires in COVID-19. It was during active infection that Seattle patients were enrolled and then longitudinally followed. Germline CDR1 is MDHEN and CDR2 is SYDVKM. V lost 6 bases and J lost 7, with 13 bases in between. CDR3 length equals 13 residues. Some clones are missing from TCRdb's copy, which holds only in-frame ones; the method was immunoSEQ multiplex PCR. This sample has 150,000 to 200,000 clones; about 80% occur once, and the top ten carry 7%. Input material: peripheral blood. The receptor was isolated from a woman in her thirties or forties with COVID-19, enrolled during active disease. The chain has TRBV28 and TRBJ2-1; no clear D gene. This chain's CDR3 is CASRKTVGNEQFF. As DNA, the CDR3 is TGTGCCAGCAGGAAGACGGTCGGGAATGAGCAGTTCTTC. Drawing the rest from reference TRBV28 and TRBJ2-1, the complete variable domain is DVKVTQSSRYLVKRTGEKVFLECVQDMDHENMFWYRQDPGLGLRLIYFSYDVKMKEKGDIPEGYSVSREKKERFSLILESASTNQTSMYLCASRKTVGNEQFFGPGTRLTVL.